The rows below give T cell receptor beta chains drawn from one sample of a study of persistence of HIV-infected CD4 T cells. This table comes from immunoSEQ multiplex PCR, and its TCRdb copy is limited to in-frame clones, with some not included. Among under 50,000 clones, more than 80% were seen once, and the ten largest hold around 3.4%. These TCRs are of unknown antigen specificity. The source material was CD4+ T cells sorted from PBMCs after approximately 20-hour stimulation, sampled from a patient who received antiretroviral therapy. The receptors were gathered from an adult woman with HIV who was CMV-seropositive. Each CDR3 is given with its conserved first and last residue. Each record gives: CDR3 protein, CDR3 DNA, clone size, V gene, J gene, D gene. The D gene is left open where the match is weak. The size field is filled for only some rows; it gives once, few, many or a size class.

cdr3_aa: CASSYYPGHPEQYF
cdr3_nt: TGTGCCAGCAGTTATTACCCGGGACATCCCGAGCAGTACTTC
clone_size: .
v_call: TRBV27
j_call: TRBJ2-7
d_call: .

cdr3_aa: CASSQWLQGSNQPQHF
cdr3_nt: TGCGCCAGCAGCCAATGGTTACAGGGTAGCAATCAGCCCCAGCATTTT
clone_size: .
v_call: TRBV4-3
j_call: TRBJ1-5
d_call: .

cdr3_aa: CSALGGQRGGELFF
cdr3_nt: TGCAGCGCACTGGGGGGACAGAGGGGCGGGGAGCTGTTTTTT
clone_size: .
v_call: TRBV29-1
j_call: TRBJ2-2
d_call: .

cdr3_aa: CASSPYNRANYGYTF
cdr3_nt: TGCGCCAGCAGCCCATACAATCGGGCTAACTATGGCTACACCTTC
clone_size: .
v_call: TRBV5-1
j_call: TRBJ1-2
d_call: .

cdr3_aa: CASSLRRVSGNTIYF
cdr3_nt: TGTGCCAGCAGTTTACGTAGGGTCTCTGGAAACACCATATATTTT
clone_size: .
v_call: TRBV28
j_call: TRBJ1-3
d_call: .

cdr3_aa: CASSLWDREGDTQYF
cdr3_nt: TGTGCCAGCAGCTTGTGGGACAGGGAGGGAGATACGCAGTATTTT
clone_size: .
v_call: TRBV5-6
j_call: TRBJ2-3
d_call: TRBD1

cdr3_aa: CASSLASGGAYETQYF
cdr3_nt: TGTGCCAGCAGCTTGGCCAGCGGGGGGGCATATGAGACCCAGTACTTC
clone_size: .
v_call: TRBV7-2
j_call: TRBJ2-5
d_call: TRBD2

cdr3_aa: CSVSRLAEYNEQFF
cdr3_nt: TGCAGCGTTTCTCGACTAGCGGAATACAATGAGCAGTTCTTC
clone_size: once
v_call: TRBV29-1
j_call: TRBJ2-1
d_call: TRBD2

cdr3_aa: CASSTGTVHYGYTF
cdr3_nt: TGTGCCAGCAGTACCGGGACAGTCCACTATGGCTACACCTTC
clone_size: .
v_call: TRBV28
j_call: TRBJ1-2
d_call: TRBD1

cdr3_aa: CASSQTGQGSYGTF
cdr3_nt: TGTGCCAGCAGCCAGACGGGACAGGGGAGTTATGGCACCTTC
clone_size: .
v_call: TRBV3-1/TRBV3-2
j_call: TRBJ1-2
d_call: TRBD1

cdr3_aa: CASRPPGGGNEKLFF
cdr3_nt: TGTGCCAGCAGACCACCTGGGGGGGGTAATGAAAAACTGTTTTTT
clone_size: .
v_call: TRBV27
j_call: TRBJ1-4
d_call: .

cdr3_aa: CATSRAETSGNTGELFF
cdr3_nt: TGTGCCACCAGCAGAGCTGAGACTAGCGGTAACACCGGGGAGCTGTTTTTT
clone_size: .
v_call: TRBV15
j_call: TRBJ2-2
d_call: TRBD2

cdr3_aa: CASSLGQGTLHEQYF
cdr3_nt: TGTGCCAGCAGTTTAGGACAGGGTACGCTACACGAGCAGTACTTC
clone_size: few
v_call: TRBV28
j_call: TRBJ2-7
d_call: TRBD1

cdr3_aa: CASSSGTVVSYEQYF
cdr3_nt: TGTGCCAGCAGCTCCGGGACAGTTGTCTCCTACGAGCAGTACTTC
clone_size: .
v_call: TRBV13
j_call: TRBJ2-7
d_call: TRBD1

cdr3_aa: CASSSLAGGPSDTQYF
cdr3_nt: TGTGCCAGCAGTTCCTTGGCGGGAGGGCCCTCAGATACGCAGTATTTT
clone_size: .
v_call: TRBV27
j_call: TRBJ2-3
d_call: TRBD2

cdr3_aa: CASSLSRTGELFF
cdr3_nt: TGTGCCAGCAGCTTGTCGCGTACCGGGGAGCTGTTTTTT
clone_size: .
v_call: TRBV5-6
j_call: TRBJ2-2
d_call: .

cdr3_aa: CASSRGAPTNTEAFF
cdr3_nt: TGTGCCAGCTCACGAGGGGCCCCAACGAACACTGAAGCTTTCTTT
clone_size: .
v_call: TRBV18
j_call: TRBJ1-1
d_call: .

cdr3_aa: CASSKRGARGAVF
cdr3_nt: TGTGCCAGCAGCAAAAGGGGGGCCCGGGGAGCGGTCTTC
clone_size: .
v_call: TRBV21-1
j_call: TRBJ2-1
d_call: .

cdr3_aa: CASSGQRGSGNTIYF
cdr3_nt: TGCGCCAGCAGTGGACAGAGGGGCTCAGGAAACACCATATATTTT
clone_size: once
v_call: TRBV10-1
j_call: TRBJ1-3
d_call: .

cdr3_aa: CASSWPDMNTEAFF
cdr3_nt: TGTGCCAGCAGTTGGCCGGACATGAACACTGAAGCTTTCTTT
clone_size: .
v_call: TRBV27
j_call: TRBJ1-1
d_call: .

cdr3_aa: CASSSAYGYTF
cdr3_nt: TGTGCCAGCAGTTCCGCCTATGGCTACACCTTC
clone_size: .
v_call: TRBV28
j_call: TRBJ1-2
d_call: .

cdr3_aa: CSASWGQGGTEAFF
cdr3_nt: TGCAGTGCTAGTTGGGGACAGGGCGGCACTGAAGCTTTCTTT
clone_size: .
v_call: TRBV20-1
j_call: TRBJ1-1
d_call: TRBD1

cdr3_aa: CAWSDLLSSGANVLTF
cdr3_nt: TGTGCCTGGAGCGACCTTTTAAGCTCTGGGGCCAACGTCCTGACTTTC
clone_size: .
v_call: TRBV30
j_call: TRBJ2-6
d_call: .

cdr3_aa: CASSKRTSGIAGNTIYF
cdr3_nt: TGTGCCAGCAGCAAACGTACCTCAGGGATTGCTGGAAACACCATATATTTT
clone_size: .
v_call: TRBV21-1
j_call: TRBJ1-3
d_call: .

cdr3_aa: CASGTSTDTQYF
cdr3_nt: TGTGCCAGCGGGACCTCCACAGATACGCAGTATTTT
clone_size: .
v_call: TRBV11-3
j_call: TRBJ2-3
d_call: .

cdr3_aa: CASSPWGQGGYGYTF
cdr3_nt: TGTGCCAGCAGCCCATGGGGACAGGGCGGCTATGGCTACACCTTC
clone_size: .
v_call: TRBV7-2
j_call: TRBJ1-2
d_call: TRBD1

cdr3_aa: CASSKRIGVHRDSSYEQYF
cdr3_nt: TGTGCCAGCAGCAAAAGAATCGGGGTCCACCGGGACAGTTCCTACGAGCAGTACTTC
clone_size: .
v_call: TRBV21-1
j_call: TRBJ2-7
d_call: .